The following is a TCR beta chain sequence with its context. Its antigen remains unknown. Per the germline V gene, CDR1 is SGHTA and CDR2 is FQGNSA. The CDR3 is 16 residues long. TRB rearrangements were amplified by touch-down multiplex PCR with mixed TRB-A/B primers. TCRdb reworked the multiplex PCR reads into one entry per CDR3 protein, no DNA. The sample yields more than 9,000 distinct CDR3 sequences, of which the top ten take up around 3.4%. TRB amplification used roughly 250 ng of peripheral blood genomic DNA. This sample was taken from a study of T cell clusters in autoimmune cytopenias. General study results and limits: Clustering suggested that physiological T cell clusters were missing in primary autoimmune cytopenia patients.

These data are also associated with another study on T cell repertoires in aging, cancer and after chemotherapy. This second study says: Clear clonal overlap appeared across healthy donor samples taken over several months to years. Immunological memory after chemotherapy cannot be judged from the repertoire data.

This receptor was identified in a human donor in good health. Sequenced sample: peripheral blood. J is TRBJ1-4 and V is TRBV7-2; TCRdb outputs TRBD1, but without DNA this stays unchecked. The CDR3 sequence is CASSSRAGTTNEKLFF.